This TCR beta chain was sequenced during a study of blood T cell repertoires in COVID-19. As handled by the study authors: Using reference gene primer amplification, nucleated cell counts were estimated. Profiling relied on immunoSEQ multiplex PCR, and the TCRdb table lists in-frame clones only, not all of them. The D gene and trimming were derived from the DNA, and the V and J assignments and clone size from that table. Among 200,000 to 250,000 clones listed, about nine tenths were seen once. This clone was detected only a few times. Trimming at V came to 6 bases and at J to 3 bases, leaving 9 bases not matched to a gene. The CDR3 runs 15 residues. Germline-derived CDR1 and CDR2 are LGHDT and YNNKEL (reference sequence).

This clonotype originated in a man aged 60 to 75 who had recovered from COVID-19. V gene TRBV3-1 (or the pseudogene TRBV3-2) combines with J gene TRBJ2-7, with 9 bases lining up with TRBD1. Sequencing was done on a sample of peripheral blood. The CDR3: CASRNRTGEIYEQYF. The CDR3 bases are TGTGCCAGCAGGAACAGGACAGGGGAAATCTACGAGCAGTACTTC.